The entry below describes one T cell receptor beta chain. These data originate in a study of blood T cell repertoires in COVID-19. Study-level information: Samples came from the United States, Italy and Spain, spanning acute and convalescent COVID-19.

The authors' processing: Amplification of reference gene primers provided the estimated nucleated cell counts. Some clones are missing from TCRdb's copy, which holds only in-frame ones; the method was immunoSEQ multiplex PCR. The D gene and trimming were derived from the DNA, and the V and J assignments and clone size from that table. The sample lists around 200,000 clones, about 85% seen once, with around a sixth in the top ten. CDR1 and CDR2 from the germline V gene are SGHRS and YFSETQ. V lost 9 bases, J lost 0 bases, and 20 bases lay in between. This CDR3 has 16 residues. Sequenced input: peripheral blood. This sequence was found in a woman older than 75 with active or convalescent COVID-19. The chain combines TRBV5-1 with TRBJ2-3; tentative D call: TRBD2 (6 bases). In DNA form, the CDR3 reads TGCGCCACCAAGGAACGGGGGAGCCCTAGCACAGATACGCAGTATTTT. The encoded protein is CATKERGSPSTDTQYF.